These 27 T cell receptor beta chains were sequenced from one sample in a study of T cells in Graves' hyperthyroidism and ophthalmopathy. It was RNA transcripts that yielded the amplified TCR beta CDR3 regions. Using the HTBI primer set, a first-round RT-PCR was run on the TCR CDR3. MiXCR was run by TCRdb on the multiplex PCR reads, yielding one entry per CDR3 protein. The sample shows some 50,000 distinct CDR3 sequences, roughly 56% of them seen only once. The specimen was peripheral blood or thyroid tissue (not recorded which). These receptors originate from a man younger than 35 with Graves' hyperthyroidism.

This clonotype was detected ten times or more. The chain links TRBV6-1 to TRBJ1-1; 12 bases map to TRBD1. V shed 3 bases, J shed 0 bases, and the junction held 5 bases outside the gene matches. The germline V gene has CDR1 MNHNS and CDR2 SASEGT. This CDR3 has 17 amino acids. CDR3 DNA sequence: TGTGCCAGCAGTGACAGAGGGACAGGGGGCTTGAACACTGAAGCTTTCTTT. Translated, it gives CASSDRGTGGLNTEAFF.

V gene TRBV7-8 combines with J gene TRBJ2-5; a possible D gene is TRBD2 (6 bases). This CDR3 is 14 amino acids long. The germline gives CDR1 SGHVS, CDR2 FQNEAQ. With 1 base removed from V and 3 bases from J, the gap between germline ends came to 9 bases. The DNA for the CDR3 is TGTGCCAGCAGCTTAGGGACTACCAAAGAGACCCAGTACTTC. It yields the protein CASSLGTTKETQYF.

This chain links TRBV12-3 or TRBV12-4 with TRBJ1-2; TRBD1 agrees at 7 bases. This CDR3 contains 14 residues. J gave up 5 bases and V 3 bases, and 6 bases lay outside the gene matches. CDR3 residues: CASSLGTALYGYTF. Here the CDR3 DNA reads TGTGCCAGCAGTTTGGGGACAGCGCTTTATGGCTACACCTTC.

This clonotype was found many times. This chain links TRBV28 with TRBJ1-6; TRBD1 matches at 7 bases. Per germline, CDR1 MDHEN and CDR2 SYDVKM. With V trimmed by 1 base and J by 6 bases, 12 bases remained unmatched. There are 18 residues in the CDR3. The CDR3 sequence: CASSLFAMPRDSNSPLHF. The CDR3 nucleotides are TGTGCCAGCAGTTTATTCGCCATGCCCCGGGACAGTAATTCACCCCTCCACTTT.

The chain carries TRBV10-3 and TRBJ1-5, with D unresolved. V lost 9 bases and J 5 bases, leaving 11 bases between the germline ends. This CDR3 has 12 residues. Germline CDR1 is ENHRY and CDR2 is SYGVKD. The CDR3 nucleotides are TGTGCCATAGGACGGATAGATCAGCCCCAGCATTTT. Protein sequence: CAIGRIDQPQHF.

The table lists this clonotype with many counts. The gene calls are TRBV7-7 and TRBJ2-2; perhaps TRBD1 as D (6 bases). Deletions cut 8 bases from V and 2 bases from J, with 12 bases between. The CDR3 consists of 14 residues. Germline lookup yields CDR1 SSHAT and CDR2 FNYEAQ (reference sequence). CDR3 DNA sequence: TGTGCCAGCCAAGGACAGCTAAACACCGGGGAGCTGTTTTTT. It yields the protein CASQGQLNTGELFF.

J is TRBJ1-6 and V is TRBV2; no clear D. V lost 3 bases, J lost 6 bases, and 9 bases lay in between. From germline, CDR1 is SNHLY and CDR2 FYNNEI. CDR3 length: 14 residues. The CDR3 nucleotides are TGTGCCAGCAGTGACGGGCGGATTAATTCACCCCTCCACTTT. Protein product: CASSDGRINSPLHF.

The chain links TRBV29-1 to TRBJ2-5; 12 nucleotides match TRBD2. The trim removed 6 bases at V and 5 bases at J, leaving 7 bases unmatched. The CDR3 contains 14 residues. CDR1 is SQVTM and CDR2 is ANQGSEA in the germline V gene. The CDR3 loop reads CSVTSGSRRETQYF. In nucleotides, the CDR3 is TGCAGCGTGACTAGCGGGAGCCGACGGGAGACCCAGTACTTC.

The V gene is TRBV19, the J gene TRBJ2-5; tentatively, D is TRBD1 (5 bases). The CDR3 is made up of 14 amino acids. Trimming took 9 bases from V and 5 from J, leaving 19 bases between them. Germline V lookup: CDR1 LNHDA, CDR2 SQIVND (reference sequence). The CDR3 loop is CASSLMAGLETQYF. Here the CDR3 DNA reads TGTGCCAGCAGCTTAATGGCAGGGTTGGAGACCCAGTACTTC. The complete variable domain, with remaining parts taken from reference TRBV19 and TRBJ2-5, reads DGGITQSPKYLFRKEGQNVTLSCEQNLNHDAMYWYRQDPGQGLRLIYYSQIVNDFQKGDIAEGYSVSREKKESFPLTVTSAQKNPTAFYLCASSLMAGLETQYFGPGTRLLVL.

This clonotype came up once. The chain couples TRBV20-1 to TRBJ2-7, with 7 bases lining up with TRBD2. The CDR3 loop spans 15 amino acids. Unmatched junction bases numbered 15, after V lost 6 bases and J lost 4 bases. The germline gives CDR1 DFQATT, CDR2 SNEGSKA (reference sequence). The CDR3 spells CSAHDSGGSSYEQYF. DNA for the CDR3: TGCAGTGCACATGACTCTGGCGGGAGCTCGTACGAGCAGTACTTC.

This clonotype was seen at least ten times. The chain links TRBV12-3 or TRBV12-4 to TRBJ1-2, with 9 nucleotides matching TRBD1. This CDR3 comprises 12 residues. Germline trimming cut 4 bases from V and 8 bases from J; bases unmatched to any gene: 2. The CDR3 nucleotides are TGTGCCAGCAGTTGGGACAGGGCCGGCTACACCTTC. Protein: CASSWDRAGYTF.

At least ten counts were recorded for this clonotype. The chain joins TRBV11-2 to TRBJ1-4; D ambiguous. This CDR3 is 17 amino acids long. CDR1 SGHAT and CDR2 FQNNGV come from the germline V gene. V dropped 0 bases and J dropped 2 bases, with 13 bases sitting between them. The CDR3: CASSLDLVWTTNEKLFF. CDR3 nucleotides: TGTGCCAGCAGCTTAGATTTGGTCTGGACGACTAATGAAAAACTGTTTTTT.

This clonotype was seen at least ten times. This chain uses TRBV28 with TRBJ2-2, with a possible D match to TRBD2 (5 bases). V was clipped by 6 bases and J by 1 base, with 15 bases between them. Germline loops: CDR1 MDHEN, CDR2 SYDVKM. This CDR3 has 16 amino acids. DNA of the CDR3: TGTGCCAGCAGGCCAGATCTAGCTTTGAACACCGGGGAGCTGTTTTTT. Protein product: CASRPDLALNTGELFF. The full variable domain, in which reference TRBV28 and TRBJ2-2 provide the parts outside the CDR3, is DVKVTQSSRYLVKRTGEKVFLECVQDMDHENMFWYRQDPGLGLRLIYFSYDVKMKEKGDIPEGYSVSREKKERFSLILESASTNQTSMYLCASRPDLALNTGELFFGEGSRLTVL.

This clonotype was seen many times. The CDR3 sequence: CASSPQGAGNQPQHF. Written as DNA, the CDR3 is TGTGCCAGCAGCCCACAGGGGGCCGGCAATCAGCCCCAGCATTTT. The chain recombines TRBV7-2 with TRBJ1-5, with 9 positions matching TRBD1. CDR1 and CDR2 from the germline V gene are SGHTA and FQGNSA. The CDR3 totals 15 residues. The junction had 4 bases not matched to a gene; V was cut back by 5 bases and J by 2 bases.

This clonotype turned up a few times. This chain joins TRBV10-3 and TRBJ2-7, with 11 bases lining up with TRBD1. V trimming: 10 bases; J trimming: 1 base; junction bases outside the gene matches: 9. From germline, CDR1 is ENHRY and CDR2 SYGVKD. CDR3 size: 15 residues. CDR3 amino acids: CATSPGQGVSYEQYF. The CDR3 region has the DNA TGTGCCACCAGCCCGGGACAGGGGGTATCCTACGAGCAGTACTTC.

To note about this clonotype: The CDR3 carries no conserved terminal phenylalanine or tryptophan, so it likely arises from a read error. This rearrangement joins TRBV19 to TRBJ1-5, with D possibly being TRBD1 (5 bases). Germline values: CDR1 LNHDA, CDR2 SQIVND (reference sequence). The CDR3 runs to 15 residues. The CDR3 nucleotides read TGTGCCGGTAGTCCGACTGGGGCAGCTAATCAGCCCCAGCATTCT. Its protein is CAGSPTGAANQPQHS.

This clonotype appeared many times. It may be a read error: a sequence one base away is much more abundant. The V call is TRBV7-2, the J call TRBJ1-2; the D gene is possibly TRBD1 (5 bases). In germline, CDR1 is SGHTA, CDR2 FQGNSA. V dropped 7 bases and J dropped 7 bases, with 13 bases sitting between them. The CDR3 extends over 12 amino acids. DNA of the CDR3: TGTGCCAGCACTCGAGTCGGGGGTGGCTACACCTTC. It codes for CASTRVGGGYTF.

A word on this clonotype: This is likely a read error, given that the CDR3 carries no conserved phenylalanine or tryptophan at its end. Because the CDR3's place on the DNA is in doubt, the DNA is left out and the CDR3 is given as listed by TCRdb. The chain recombines TRBV20-1 with TRBJ2-6; TRBD2 is taken as the D call from the table, unchecked against the DNA. The length of the CDR3 is 16 amino acids, counting both ends. Germline CDR1 is DFQATT and CDR2 is SNEGSKA (reference sequence). The CDR3 region is CSAMGLAFSGANVLVL.

This clonotype was seen ten or more times. V and J are TRBV20-1 and TRBJ1-5; no definite D call. The CDR3 has 16 amino acids. Trimming removed 0 bases at V and 0 bases at J, with 12 bases between. Germline V gives CDR1 DFQATT, CDR2 SNEGSKA (reference sequence). The CDR3 nucleotides read TGCAGTGCTAGAGACATAGCACCTTCTAGCAATCAGCCCCAGCATTTT. This gives the protein CSARDIAPSSNQPQHF.

The chain couples TRBV2 to TRBJ2-5; 12 nucleotides line up with TRBD2. The CDR3 is made up of 16 amino acids. Per germline, CDR1 SNHLY and CDR2 FYNNEI. V lost 4 bases, J lost 4 bases, and 7 bases stayed unmatched. In DNA form, the CDR3 reads TGTGCCAGCAGTGTGGCTAGCGGGGGGGCGGGAGAGACCCAGTACTTC. Its protein product is CASSVASGGAGETQYF.

This clonotype was recorded only once. The chain links TRBV9 to TRBJ1-2; D is unresolved. The V gene lost 0 bases and the J gene lost 8 bases, with 17 bases spanning the gap. The CDR3 is made up of 15 amino acids. CDR1 SGDLS and CDR2 YYNGEE come from the germline V gene. CDR3 loop: CASSVDLTLVSGYTF. The CDR3 DNA reads TGTGCCAGCAGCGTAGATCTGACCTTGGTCAGCGGCTACACCTTC.

The chain carries TRBV10-3 and TRBJ1-6; D uncertain. Trimming stripped 0 bases from V and 10 bases from J, with 4 bases between. This CDR3 spans 12 amino acids. Germline V CDR1 and CDR2: ENHRY, SYGVKD. CDR3 coding DNA: TGTGCCATCAGTGAGTCAGGATCACCCCTCCACTTT. Protein product: CAISESGSPLHF.

This clonotype was counted many times. The genes are TRBV20-1 and TRBJ1-2; D unresolved. The CDR3 is 13 residues long. Germline CDR1 reads DFQATT; CDR2 reads SNEGSKA (reference sequence). V lost 3 bases, J lost 7 bases, and 15 bases lay in between. The CDR3 protein is CSASFIGVSGYTF. The CDR3 nucleotides read TGCAGTGCTAGTTTTATCGGGGTTAGTGGCTACACCTTC.

There are many counts of this clonotype. A much bigger clone sits one base away, suggesting this may be a read error. The genes are TRBV5-1 and TRBJ2-7; tentative D call: TRBD2 (6 bases). The CDR3 is 15 amino acids. The germline V gene encodes CDR1 SGHRS and CDR2 YFSETQ. V was clipped by 0 bases and J by 10 bases, with 20 bases between them. The CDR3 region is CASSLGRGLSGYQYF. The CDR3 bases are TGCGCCAGCAGCTTGGGTCGTGGACTATCGGGATATCAGTACTTC.

This chain joins TRBV9 and TRBJ1-1; TRBD1 matches 8 bases. Germline V gives CDR1 SGDLS, CDR2 YYNGEE. This CDR3 region has 12 residues. V shed 0 bases and J 10 bases; nucleotides not matched to a gene: 2. The CDR3 nucleotides read TGTGCCAGCAGCGTAGGACAGGGGCGAGCTTTCTTT. The encoded protein is CASSVGQGRAFF.

This clonotype was seen a single time. The gene calls are TRBV7-8 and TRBJ1-2; 11 bases are shared with TRBD1. The CDR3 loop spans 14 amino acids. The trim removed 5 bases at V and 7 bases at J, leaving 6 bases unmatched. In germline, CDR1 is SGHVS, CDR2 FQNEAQ. CDR3 sequence: CASSSLGTGGGYTF. The CDR3 coding sequence is TGTGCCAGCAGCAGCCTCGGGACAGGGGGTGGCTACACCTTC.

This clonotype was picked up many times. The chain couples TRBV28 to TRBJ1-5; the D is unclear. The CDR3 consists of 16 residues. CDR1 MDHEN and CDR2 SYDVKM come from the germline V gene. V dropped 1 base and J dropped 4 bases, with 14 bases sitting between them. The CDR3 spells CASSLFRLARNQPQHF. CDR3 coding DNA: TGTGCCAGCAGTTTATTTCGCCTAGCCCGTAATCAGCCCCAGCATTTT.